The 3 T cell receptor beta chains below were found in one sample sequenced in a study of T cell responses to AZD1222 COVID-19 vaccine. Profiled with immunoSEQ multiplex PCR; TCRdb holds only in-frame clones, not every one. The sample carries 150,000 to 200,000 clones, around 95% recorded once. The input for sequencing was peripheral blood, taken on day 0 of AZD1222 vaccination. Every receptor here comes from an adult in good health.

The chain uses TRBV4-1 and TRBJ2-3; 14 bases are shared with TRBD2. The CDR3 has 20 residues. The germline gives CDR1 MGHRA, CDR2 YSYEKL. With 0 bases clipped from V and 2 bases from J, the junction kept 10 bases outside the gene matches. The CDR3 loop is CASSQDRTSGRTDPTDTQYF. In nucleotides, the CDR3 is TGCGCCAGCAGCCAAGACAGGACTAGCGGGAGGACGGACCCCACAGATACGCAGTATTTT.

The chain joins TRBV4-1 to TRBJ2-3; D unresolved. This CDR3 has 15 amino acids. Germline lookup yields CDR1 MGHRA and CDR2 YSYEKL. Trimming took off 4 bases at V and 2 bases at J, with 13 bases between the two ends. The CDR3 sequence is CASSRKLLYTDTQYF. CDR3 nucleotide sequence: TGCGCCAGCAGCCGCAAACTTCTCTACACAGATACGCAGTATTTT.

The chain joins TRBV7-8 to TRBJ1-1; the D gene is possibly TRBD1 (5 bases). The germline V gene encodes CDR1 SGHVS and CDR2 FQNEAQ. The CDR3 has 16 amino acids. Trimming removed 5 bases from V and 4 bases from J, with 20 bases in between. In DNA, the CDR3 is TGTGCCAGCAGCCAACTTCCGACAGCCTGGGGCACTGAAGCTTTCTTT. Translating it yields CASSQLPTAWGTEAFF.